This T cell receptor (beta chain) was found in a study of blood T cell repertoires in COVID-19. Study-level information: Spain, Italy and the United States supplied samples that represented acute and convalescent COVID-19.

This clone was observed a few times. Germline CDR1 is ENHRY and CDR2 is SYGVKD. Trimming stripped 3 bases from V and 4 bases from J, with 7 bases between. CDR3 size: 14 residues. In the original workflow: Reference gene primer amplification gave estimated nucleated cell counts. Sequencing used immunoSEQ multiplex PCR; TCRdb keeps in-frame clones, though not all of them. The V and J calls and the clone size are those of that table, but D and trimming were determined from the DNA. The table records 85,000 to 90,000 clones, roughly four fifths of them present only once. Sequenced: peripheral blood. This receptor was taken from a woman of 80 years or more with acute or convalescent COVID-19. This rearrangement joins TRBV10-3 to TRBJ1-6; D may be TRBD1 (5 bases). The CDR3 nucleotides read TGTGCCATCAGTGATGACAGTTATAATTCACCCCTCCACTTT. It codes for CAISDDSYNSPLHF.